The 4 T cell receptor beta chains given below trace back to one sample, sequenced in a study of OX40 agonist ivuxolimab in advanced cancers. Only in-frame clones appear in the TCRdb table, and some are missing; sequencing was by immunoSEQ multiplex PCR. Of around 100,000 clones in the sample, 85% to 95% are singletons; the top ten hold roughly 0.56%. Source: CD4+ or CD8+ T cells sorted from blood, taken in a trial of the OX40 agonist ivuxolimab. The receptors here all came from an adult with an advanced solid tumor such as melanoma, head and neck, liver or kidney cancer.

The rearrangement links TRBV28 to TRBJ1-1; TRBD1 matches 7 bases. Trimming removed 4 bases from V and 3 bases from J; junction bases left unmatched: 17. The CDR3 contains 18 residues. Germline V CDR1 and CDR2: MDHEN, SYDVKM. The CDR3 here is CASSSFSGGAQGDTEAFF. The DNA for the CDR3 is TGTGCCAGCAGTTCTTTCTCAGGGGGGGCGCAGGGGGACACTGAAGCTTTCTTT. The variable domain in full, with the rest retrieved from reference TRBV28 and TRBJ1-1, is DVKVTQSSRYLVKRTGEKVFLECVQDMDHENMFWYRQDPGLGLRLIYFSYDVKMKEKGDIPEGYSVSREKKERFSLILESASTNQTSMYLCASSSFSGGAQGDTEAFFGQGTRLTVV.

V and J are TRBV7-3 and TRBJ2-1, with D uncertain. The V gene lost 4 bases and the J gene lost 9 bases, with 16 bases spanning the gap. CDR3 length equals 14 residues. The germline V gene has CDR1 SGHTA and CDR2 FQGTGA. CDR3 nucleotide sequence: TGTGCCAGCAGCTCCCAGCTCGGTCGTAGTGAGCAGTTCTTC. Amino acids: CASSSQLGRSEQFF.

The chain employs TRBV7-2 and TRBJ1-1; 9 bases map to TRBD1. Trimming removed 2 bases from V and 12 bases from J; junction bases left unmatched: 10. CDR1 SGHTA and CDR2 FQGNSA come from the germline V gene. This CDR3 is built from 14 residues. CDR3 coding DNA: TGTGCCAGCAGCTTATGGACAGGGGACCCAGTTACTTTCTTT. Protein: CASSLWTGDPVTFF.

The genes are TRBV5-5 and TRBJ2-2; 7 bases agree with TRBD1. V was pared by 4 bases and J by 3 bases, with 9 bases of the junction left unmatched. Per germline, CDR1 SGHKS and CDR2 YYEKEE (reference sequence). The CDR3 is made up of 16 amino acids. The CDR3 sequence is CASSQGQRTYTGELFF. In DNA form, the CDR3 reads TGTGCCAGCAGCCAGGGACAGCGAACCTACACCGGGGAGCTGTTTTTT.